A single sample gave rise to the 9 T cell receptor beta chains below, sequenced in a study of T cell responses to AZD1222 COVID-19 vaccine. This table comes from immunoSEQ multiplex PCR, and its TCRdb copy is limited to in-frame clones, with some not included. The repertoire holds roughly 90,000 clones, with more than 80% as singletons. This sample comprised peripheral blood, obtained 28 days after the second AZD1222 dose. Receptors were obtained from an adult who received the AZD1222 COVID-19 vaccine.

V and J are TRBV27 and TRBJ1-2; D call uncertain. This CDR3 comprises 13 residues. The V gene's germline CDR1 is MNHEY and CDR2 SMNVEV (reference sequence). Deletions cut 4 bases from V and 0 bases from J, with 6 bases between. This chain's CDR3 is CASSSPANYGYTF. DNA for the CDR3: TGTGCCAGCAGTTCCCCGGCTAACTATGGCTACACCTTC.

The chain joins TRBV18 to TRBJ2-1; TRBD2 matches 10 bases. V shed 3 bases and J 12 bases; nucleotides not matched to a gene: 11. Germline CDR1 KGHSH, CDR2 LQKENI. The CDR3 covers 15 residues. The CDR3 reads CASSPPRTSGSGQFF. The CDR3 bases are TGTGCCAGCTCACCGCCAAGGACTAGCGGAAGTGGGCAGTTCTTC.

V usage is TRBV19 and J usage is TRBJ2-7, with D maybe TRBD2 (6 bases). The CDR3 runs to 14 residues. Germline V gene sequence: CDR1 LNHDA, CDR2 SQIVND (reference sequence). With 6 bases removed from V and 2 bases from J, the gap between germline ends came to 14 bases. CDR3 amino acids: CASSRPGDTYEQYF. In DNA form, the CDR3 reads TGTGCCAGTAGCCGTCCGGGAGATACCTACGAGCAGTACTTC. The entire variable domain, with the rest obtained from reference TRBV19 and TRBJ2-7, is as follows: DGGITQSPKYLFRKEGQNVTLSCEQNLNHDAMYWYRQDPGQGLRLIYYSQIVNDFQKGDIAEGYSVSREKKESFPLTVTSAQKNPTAFYLCASSRPGDTYEQYFGPGTRLTVT.

This rearrangement joins TRBV5-4 to TRBJ2-1; D is ambiguous. V was cut by 0 bases and J by 0 bases, with 7 bases left in between. CDR1 is SGHNT and CDR2 is YYREEE in the germline V gene (reference sequence). CDR3 size: 15 residues. Here the CDR3 reads CASSLDGSSYNEQFF. The CDR3 DNA is TGTGCCAGCAGCTTGGACGGGTCCTCCTACAATGAGCAGTTCTTC.

The V call is TRBV7-8, the J call TRBJ1-4, with a possible D match to TRBD1 (5 bases). The CDR3 runs to 15 residues. V gave up 3 bases and J gave up 7 bases, with 15 bases separating them. Germline V gene lookup returns CDR1 SGHVS and CDR2 FQNEAQ. The CDR3 coding sequence is TGTGCCAGCAGCTTGACAGACTGGGGAGGTGAAAAACTGTTTTTT. Translation: CASSLTDWGGEKLFF.

This chain joins TRBV27 and TRBJ1-2; weak D call: TRBD1 (5 bases). V gave up 3 bases and J gave up 0 bases, with 8 bases separating them. This CDR3 contains 14 residues. Germline assignment: CDR1 MNHEY and CDR2 SMNVEV (reference sequence). In DNA form, the CDR3 reads TGTGCCAGCAGTTTCAGGGCGACTAACTATGGCTACACCTTC. Its translation is CASSFRATNYGYTF.

The J gene is TRBJ2-1, the V gene TRBV6-4, with TRBD2 matching 9 bases. V shed 7 bases and J 6 bases; nucleotides not matched to a gene: 10. The CDR3 loop spans 15 amino acids. Germline values: CDR1 MRHNA, CDR2 SNTAGT. The CDR3 is CASMKLAGAINEQFF. As DNA, the CDR3 is TGTGCCAGCATGAAACTAGCGGGCGCAATCAATGAGCAGTTCTTC.

The chain couples TRBV5-4 to TRBJ2-3; no clear D. The V end was cut by 0 bases, the J end by 1 base, with 15 bases between. CDR1 is SGHNT and CDR2 is YYREEE in the germline V gene (reference sequence). This CDR3 has 17 residues. CDR3 loop: CASSLGALSYGTDTQYF. In DNA, the CDR3 is TGTGCCAGCAGCTTGGGGGCTTTGAGTTACGGCACAGATACGCAGTATTTT.

This clone was seen at least ten times. The V gene is TRBV28, the J gene TRBJ2-7, with D perhaps given as TRBD1 or TRBD2 (6 bases each). This CDR3 has 15 residues. Between the trimmed V and J ends, which lost 6 bases and 0 bases, there was a span of 15 bases. CDR1 MDHEN and CDR2 SYDVKM come from the germline V gene. The CDR3 here is CASRLGGGHSYEQYF. In DNA, the CDR3 is TGTGCCAGCAGATTAGGAGGGGGGCACTCCTACGAGCAGTACTTC. The variable domain in full, completed from reference TRBV28 and TRBJ2-7, reads DVKVTQSSRYLVKRTGEKVFLECVQDMDHENMFWYRQDPGLGLRLIYFSYDVKMKEKGDIPEGYSVSREKKERFSLILESASTNQTSMYLCASRLGGGHSYEQYFGPGTRLTVT.